Sequencing of this T cell receptor (beta chain) was carried out in a study of vaccination and CD4 T cells after COVID-19. Study details: Participants received two doses of either BNT162b2 or mRNA-1273 vaccine.

Oncomine TCR Beta short-read sequencing was applied to DNA from cultured CD4+ T cells. TCRdb analysed the PCR reads with MiXCR anew, one entry per CDR3 protein. The sample contains about 18,000 distinct CDR3 sequences, approximately 38% of which appear only once. Germline V CDR1 and CDR2: MGHRA, YSYEKL. Trimming left V 0 bases short and J 2 bases short, with 11 bases between. The length of the CDR3 is 16 residues. As for treatment: approximately 10-day PBMC culture with coronavirus spike peptide pools or control peptides (ViraFEST assay). PCR-confirmed positives ranged from March to December 2020, preceding US Alpha, Beta and Delta variants. As concerns this clonotype: Its target is unknown.

This TCR was sampled from a human donor who had recovered from COVID-19. Sequencing used CD4+ T cells from blood, cultured in vitro. The chain couples TRBV4-1 to TRBJ2-1; no clear D gene. In nucleotides, the CDR3 is TGCGCCAGCAGCCAAGATCTTTTCCGTCCCTACAATGAGCAGTTCTTC. Translation: CASSQDLFRPYNEQFF.